These 24 T cell receptor beta chains were all obtained from the same sample, sequenced in a study of cytomegalovirus exposure and HLA in healthy donors. PCR was performed using 60 Vbeta and 13 Jbeta primers. Profiled with immunoSEQ multiplex PCR; TCRdb holds only in-frame clones, not every one. Counted here are about 170,000 clones, over 65% occurring once; the ten biggest clones make up about 0.69%. Material: PBMCs. The receptors originated from a female donor in good health and CMV-seronegative.

The chain recombines TRBV5-5 with TRBJ1-5, with TRBD1 matching 7 bases. Losses at the gene ends were 4 bases for V and 5 bases for J; bases not matched to a gene: 6. The length of the CDR3 is 14 residues. Germline V gene data show CDR1 as SGHKS and CDR2 as YYEKEE (reference sequence). The CDR3 region has the DNA TGTGCCAGCAGCCTCGGGACAGCCCATCAGCCCCAGCATTTT. Translation: CASSLGTAHQPQHF.

This clone has only a few counts. The chain is built from TRBV20-1 and TRBJ1-3; no clear D gene. CDR1 and CDR2 from the germline V gene are DFQATT and SNEGSKA (reference sequence). This CDR3 is 11 amino acids long. V was pared by 3 bases and J by 7 bases, with 7 bases between. CDR3 DNA: TGCAGTGCTAGTCTGGAGAACACCATATATTTT. Translating it yields CSASLENTIYF.

The chain couples TRBV7-2 to TRBJ2-3; the match to TRBD2 covers 9 bases. The length of the CDR3 is 16 residues. V was clipped by 0 bases and J by 3 bases; unmatched bases: 4. Germline assignment: CDR1 SGHTA and CDR2 FQGNSA. DNA for the CDR3: TGTGCCAGCAGCTTAGCGGGGGCGGGGGGGACAGATACGCAGTATTTT. Translating it yields CASSLAGAGGTDTQYF. Filled out from reference TRBV7-2 and TRBJ2-3, the complete variable domain reads GAGVSQSPSNKVTEKGKDVELRCDPISGHTALYWYRQSLGQGLEFLIYFQGNSAPDKSGLPSDRFSAERTGGSVSTLTIQRTQQEDSAVYLCASSLAGAGGTDTQYFGPGTRLTVL.

This clone has more than one count but fewer than ten. This chain uses TRBV7-2 with TRBJ2-5; D call uncertain. Trimming removed 11 bases at V and 7 bases at J, with 14 bases between. The CDR3 runs to 11 residues. Per germline, CDR1 SGHTA and CDR2 FQGNSA. CDR3 sequence: CAVAILRTQYF. For the CDR3, the DNA is TGTGCCGTCGCCATTCTGAGGACCCAGTACTTC.

The V call is TRBV10-3, the J call TRBJ2-1, with D perhaps matching TRBD1 (6 bases). This CDR3 region has 13 residues. In germline, CDR1 is ENHRY, CDR2 SYGVKD. Trimming stripped 9 bases from V and 4 bases from J, with 13 bases between. The CDR3 here is CAIGGTLYNEQFF. The CDR3, as DNA: TGTGCCATAGGGGGTACTTTATACAATGAGCAGTTCTTC.

The V gene is TRBV12-5, the J gene TRBJ1-2, with 8 bases that match TRBD1. V gave up 3 bases and J gave up 0 bases; unmatched junction bases: 27. The CDR3 totals 23 residues. The germline V gene encodes CDR1 LGHNT and CDR2 FRNRAP. The DNA of the CDR3 is TGTGCTAGTGGTTTTAAAAACGAACAAGGACAGGGAATCTACGACCCCACTAACTATGGCTACACCTTC. This codes for CASGFKNEQGQGIYDPTNYGYTF.

The sample holds one count of this clone. CDR3 amino acids: CASSPTSSPTGLETQYF. The DNA of the CDR3 is TGTGCCAGCAGCCCAACAAGCTCCCCGACAGGTCTGGAGACCCAGTACTTC. The chain uses TRBV5-4 and TRBJ2-5; a weak D match, TRBD1 (6 bases). The CDR3 extends over 17 amino acids. V lost 4 bases to trimming and J lost 5 bases, with 24 bases between them. The germline V gene encodes CDR1 SGHNT and CDR2 YYREEE (reference sequence). The variable domain in full, with the rest retrieved from reference TRBV5-4 and TRBJ2-5, is ETGVTQSPTHLIKTRGQQVTLRCSSQSGHNTVSWYQQALGQGPQFIFQYYREEENGRGNFPPRFSGLQFPNYSSELNVNALELDDSALYLCASSPTSSPTGLETQYFGPGTRLLVL.

The chain recombines TRBV7-8 with TRBJ1-1; 10 bases are shared with TRBD1. Germline CDR1 reads SGHVS; CDR2 reads FQNEAQ. The CDR3 is 14 residues long. V was clipped by 5 bases and J by 5 bases; unmatched bases: 5. The CDR3: CASSPRGQGTEAFF. The CDR3 DNA reads TGTGCCAGCAGCCCTAGGGGACAGGGGACTGAAGCTTTCTTT. The full variable domain, with the rest looked up from reference TRBV7-8 and TRBJ1-1, is GAGVSQSPRYKVAKRGQDVALRCDPISGHVSLFWYQQALGQGPEFLTYFQNEAQLDKSGLPSDRFFAERPEGSVSTLKIQRTQQEDSAVYLCASSPRGQGTEAFFGQGTRLTVV.

This chain uses TRBV30 with TRBJ1-6; D is uncertain. CDR3 length: 13 amino acids. Germline lookup yields CDR1 GTSNPN and CDR2 SVGIG (reference sequence). The V end was cut by 3 bases, the J end by 7 bases, with 10 bases between. The CDR3 DNA reads TGTGCCTGGAGGTTCGGAGGAAATTCACCCCTCCACTTT. Translated: CAWRFGGNSPLHF.

The chain has TRBV4-3 and TRBJ1-2; TRBD1 matches at 8 bases. The germline gives CDR1 LGHNA, CDR2 YSLEER. V shed 1 base and J 9 bases; nucleotides not matched to a gene: 7. The CDR3 runs 14 residues. The CDR3 region has the DNA TGCGCCAGCAGCCAAGGGGACAGGCCCGTAAGCTACACCTTC. This translates into CASSQGDRPVSYTF.

This clone was counted a few times. The V call is TRBV7-9, the J call TRBJ2-3; TRBD1 might be the D (5 bases). V dropped 1 base and J dropped 1 base, with 9 bases sitting between them. The CDR3 contains 15 residues. CDR1 SEHNR and CDR2 FQNEAQ come from the germline V gene (reference sequence). The CDR3 coding sequence is TGTGCCAGCAGCTTAGTGGGGCTAGGCACAGATACGCAGTATTTT. Amino acid sequence: CASSLVGLGTDTQYF.

This chain joins TRBV11-2 and TRBJ2-3; tentatively, D is TRBD1 (5 bases). V was cut by 1 base and J by 7 bases, with 18 bases left in between. CDR3 length equals 16 residues. CDR1 SGHAT and CDR2 FQNNGV come from the germline V gene. CDR3 bases: TGTGCCAGCAGCTTAGGGTGGCGGTTGGGGCGAAATACGCAGTATTTT. Translated, it gives CASSLGWRLGRNTQYF.

This chain joins TRBV19 and TRBJ1-2, with TRBD1 identical over 8 bases. After removal of 5 bases from V and 4 bases from J, the junction contained 15 bases not matched to a gene. Per germline, CDR1 LNHDA and CDR2 SQIVND (reference sequence). This CDR3 region has 17 residues. The CDR3 sequence is CASSPGTGTHRIYGYTF. CDR3 coding DNA: TGTGCCAGTAGTCCCGGGACAGGCACCCACCGCATCTATGGCTACACCTTC. The full variable domain, completed using reference TRBV19 and TRBJ1-2, is DGGITQSPKYLFRKEGQNVTLSCEQNLNHDAMYWYRQDPGQGLRLIYYSQIVNDFQKGDIAEGYSVSREKKESFPLTVTSAQKNPTAFYLCASSPGTGTHRIYGYTFGSGTRLTVV.

The chain uses TRBV27 and TRBJ2-3; 9 bases agree with TRBD1. CDR1 MNHEY and CDR2 SMNVEV come from the germline V gene (reference sequence). V shed 9 bases, J shed 3 bases, and the junction held 10 bases outside the gene matches. This CDR3 region has 15 residues. The CDR3 here is CASYLFGTGTDTQYF. The DNA of the CDR3 is TGTGCCAGTTACTTGTTCGGGACAGGGACAGATACGCAGTATTTT.

The rearrangement uses TRBV19 and TRBJ2-1; TRBD2 agrees at 14 bases. The ends lost 6 bases at V and 6 bases at J; junction bases unmatched: 10. Germline V gene data show CDR1 as LNHDA and CDR2 as SQIVND (reference sequence). The CDR3 length is 17 residues. The chain's CDR3 is CASRNPTGTSGSNEQFF. The CDR3 DNA reads TGTGCCAGTAGAAACCCTACCGGGACTAGCGGGAGCAATGAGCAGTTCTTC.

The chain joins TRBV19 to TRBJ1-2; TRBD1 might be the D (6 bases). The germline V gene has CDR1 LNHDA and CDR2 SQIVND (reference sequence). This CDR3 has 15 amino acids. V lost 5 bases and J 2 bases, leaving 15 bases between the germline ends. DNA for the CDR3: TGTGCCAGTAGTCCAGGGGATTTGGGAAACTATGGCTACACCTTC. It specifies CASSPGDLGNYGYTF. Together with reference TRBV19 and TRBJ1-2, the CDR3 gives the full variable domain: DGGITQSPKYLFRKEGQNVTLSCEQNLNHDAMYWYRQDPGQGLRLIYYSQIVNDFQKGDIAEGYSVSREKKESFPLTVTSAQKNPTAFYLCASSPGDLGNYGYTFGSGTRLTVV.

The genes are TRBV18 and TRBJ2-2; 9 bases agree with TRBD1. From germline, CDR1 is KGHSH and CDR2 LQKENI. The CDR3 runs 15 residues. The V gene end was trimmed by 4 bases and the J gene end by 4 bases; junction bases not matched to a gene: 4. CDR3 protein: CASSRDRGSTGELFF. As DNA, the CDR3 is TGTGCCAGCTCACGCGACAGGGGGTCCACCGGGGAGCTGTTTTTT. The full variable domain, completed using reference TRBV18 and TRBJ2-2, is NAGVMQNPRHLVRRRGQEARLRCSPMKGHSHVYWYRQLPEEGLKFMVYLQKENIIDESGMPKERFSAEFPKEGPSILRIQQVVRGDSAAYFCASSRDRGSTGELFFGEGSRLTVL.

The V gene is TRBV5-8, the J gene TRBJ1-6; D gene unclear. V shed 7 bases and J shed 9 bases, with 20 bases lying between them. Germline lookup yields CDR1 SGHTS and CDR2 YDEGEE. The CDR3 covers 15 residues. CDR3: CASPAAPNRGSPLHF. CDR3 nucleotide sequence: TGTGCCAGCCCTGCGGCCCCTAATCGAGGTTCACCCCTCCACTTT.

The V call is TRBV11-2, the J call TRBJ1-1; 7 nucleotides align to TRBD1. CDR1 SGHAT and CDR2 FQNNGV come from the germline V gene. The junction had 8 bases not matched to a gene; V was cut back by 5 bases and J by 5 bases. The CDR3 consists of 14 residues. CDR3 sequence (DNA): TGTGCCAGCAGCGAAGAGGGGGCTGGGACTGAAGCTTTCTTT. Its translation is CASSEEGAGTEAFF.

The rearrangement uses TRBV19 and TRBJ2-3; 8 nucleotides agree with TRBD2. The CDR3 consists of 17 residues. J was trimmed by 5 bases and V by 5 bases; bases with no gene match: 15. Germline values: CDR1 LNHDA, CDR2 SQIVND (reference sequence). CDR3 sequence (DNA): TGTGCCAGTAGTCTCTTCTATCATAGCACTAGCGGAGATACGCAGTATTTT. Protein sequence: CASSLFYHSTSGDTQYF.

The CDR3 DNA reads TGTGCCAGCACCTGGGCGGGGCGGGATGGCTACACCTTC. Translating it yields CASTWAGRDGYTF. J is TRBJ1-2 and V is TRBV5-6; D might be TRBD1 (5 bases). The V end lost 6 bases, the J end lost 6 bases, and 15 bases lay between the germline ends. Germline assignment: CDR1 SGHDT and CDR2 YYEEEE. This CDR3 is built from 13 residues.

The rearrangement links TRBV5-1 to TRBJ1-4; D gene ambiguous. This CDR3 spans 15 amino acids. Germline lookup yields CDR1 SGHRS and CDR2 YFSETQ. Trimming took 0 bases from V and 8 from J, leaving 14 bases between them. CDR3 coding DNA: TGCGCCAGCAGCTTGGATTCCTCGACCGGGGAAAAACTGTTTTTT. It codes for CASSLDSSTGEKLFF.

This chain joins TRBV7-9 and TRBJ1-1; 8 nucleotides align to TRBD1. The CDR3 consists of 15 residues. V gave up 7 bases and J gave up 4 bases; unmatched junction bases: 11. Germline lookup yields CDR1 SEHNR and CDR2 FQNEAQ (reference sequence). The CDR3 loop reads CASTPSGTGRTEAFF. DNA of the CDR3: TGTGCCAGCACCCCCTCTGGGACAGGACGCACTGAAGCTTTCTTT. The entire variable domain, with the rest obtained from reference TRBV7-9 and TRBJ1-1, is as follows: DTGVSQNPRHKITKRGQNVTFRCDPISEHNRLYWYRQTLGQGPEFLTYFQNEAQLEKSRLLSDRFSAERPKGSFSTLEIQRTEQGDSAMYLCASTPSGTGRTEAFFGQGTRLTVV.

This clone was counted a few times. DNA of the CDR3: TGTGCCAGCAGCTTAGGTGGCGGGAGATATGAAGCTTTCTTT. It specifies CASSLGGGRYEAFF. The chain has TRBV7-9 and TRBJ1-1, with D uncertain. The CDR3 runs 14 residues. CDR1 SEHNR and CDR2 FQNEAQ come from the germline V gene (reference sequence). V dropped 1 base and J dropped 7 bases, with 13 bases sitting between them.